The clone carrying this T cell receptor beta chain showed up just a few times. Its specificity is not known. These data come from a study of identical twins. Study-wide results and limits: Models underestimated how often monozygotic twins shared out-of-frame TCR alpha. Beta clonotypes that were abundant in cord blood contained fewer insertions, a pattern absent from memory repertoires.

A single record per CDR3 protein comes from TCRdb applying MiXCR to the 5' RACE reads. The top ten hold under 6.5% of the sample, which has fewer than 250,000 distinct CDR3 sequences, approximately 6.8% seen once. There are 14 residues in the CDR3. Germline V gives CDR1 SGDLS, CDR2 YYNGEE. Between the trimmed V and J ends, which lost 0 bases and 3 bases, there was a span of 9 bases. These data were also reused for a study on yellow fever vaccine responses in identical twins. From that report: The authors reported partly convergent, partly personalized vaccine responses in identical twins.

This receptor was taken from a woman aged 18-35 years in good health. The rearrangement joins TRBV9 to TRBJ1-1; the D is unclear. The material sequenced was CD8+ T cells sorted from blood. The DNA of the CDR3 is TGTGCCAGCAGCGTAGACCCAGGCTACACTGAAGCTTTCTTT. It yields the protein CASSVDPGYTEAFF.